This TCR beta chain originates from a study of tumor-infiltrating lymphocytes in localized non-small cell lung cancer. The assay was immunoSEQ multiplex PCR, and TCRdb's table has in-frame clones only and misses some. Here the sample spans around 8,000 clones, under 75% being singletons. V lost 2 bases, J lost 2 bases, and 15 bases lay in between. Germline V gives CDR1 MNHEY, CDR2 SVGAGI. CDR3 size: 16 residues. The specimen sequenced was uninvolved lung tissue not adjacent to the tumor. This clonotype was obtained from a human donor with non-small cell lung cancer. This chain connects TRBV6-5 to TRBJ1-2; no reliable D call. CDR3 loop: CASSYKDWYGNYGYTF. In DNA form, the CDR3 reads TGTGCCAGCAGTTACAAGGATTGGTACGGCAACTATGGCTACACCTTC.